This T cell receptor (beta chain) was retrieved from a study of monozygotic twins with inflammatory bowel disease. This CDR3 is built from 15 residues. From germline, CDR1 is KGHSH and CDR2 LQKENI. TCRdb re-called the 5' RACE reads; one entry per CDR3 protein, DNA not given. This sample's clone table lists 350,000 to 500,000 distinct CDR3 sequences. This TCR derives from a human donor with ulcerative colitis or Crohn's disease, or a healthy co-twin of an affected twin (not recorded which). Specimen: blood. The chain recombines TRBV18 with TRBJ2-1; TCRdb's assignment of TRBD1 cannot be checked, as there is no DNA. CDR3 region: CASSAGTGTYNEQFF.